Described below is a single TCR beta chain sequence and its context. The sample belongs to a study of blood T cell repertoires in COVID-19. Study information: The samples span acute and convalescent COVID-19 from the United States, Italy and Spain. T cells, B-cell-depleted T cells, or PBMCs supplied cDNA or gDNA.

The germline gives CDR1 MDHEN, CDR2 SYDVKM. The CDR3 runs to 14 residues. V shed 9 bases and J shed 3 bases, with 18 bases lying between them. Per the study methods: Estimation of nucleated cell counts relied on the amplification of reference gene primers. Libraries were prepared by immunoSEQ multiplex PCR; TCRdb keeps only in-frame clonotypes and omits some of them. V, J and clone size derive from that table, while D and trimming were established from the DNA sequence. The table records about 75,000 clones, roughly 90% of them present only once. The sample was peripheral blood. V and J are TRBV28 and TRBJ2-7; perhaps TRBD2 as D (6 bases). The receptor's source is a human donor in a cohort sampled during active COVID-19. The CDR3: CASSPMAGIYEQYF. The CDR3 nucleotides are TGTGCCAGTTCTCCTATGGCGGGAATCTACGAGCAGTACTTC.